This T cell receptor (beta chain) was captured by sequencing in a study of breast tumors, draining lymph nodes, adjacent tissues. V was pared by 6 bases and J by 3 bases, with 20 bases between. The CDR3 extends over 16 amino acids. This clonotype was picked up a small number of times. The antigen is not known. TCRdb fed the multiplex PCR reads into MiXCR, producing one record per CDR3 protein. Here the sample spans about 180,000 distinct CDR3 sequences, 30% to 35% being singletons. Whole-study findings and limits: Compared with basal-like, luminal-like tumors shared significantly more repertoire with nontumor tissue. The data were judged consistent with most tumor T cells coming from lymph node and expanding in tumor. Compared with lymph nodes, tumors were less diverse; compared with nontumor tissue, more.

Axillary draining lymph nodes of breast cancer patients supplied the node samples. The V call is TRBV12-3 or TRBV12-4, the J call TRBJ1-1, with D tentatively TRBD1 (5 bases). Source material: axillary lymph node tissue. This receptor was taken from a female donor with breast cancer. Some clones in this sample may be carry-over from other donors' samples. CDR3 loop: CASRSGFGRLDTEAFF. CDR3 nucleotides: TGTGCCAGCAGATCAGGGTTCGGGAGATTGGACACTGAAGCTTTCTTT.